This T cell receptor (beta chain) derives from a study of cytotoxic CD8 clonotypes in ibrutinib-treated CLL. Study-level background: The study included eleven to twelve relapsed/refractory and roughly 16 treatment-naive patients; 17 to 18 had IGHV unmutated disease. Recorded responses included approximately 24 partial and 2 complete; following median around 68 months, roughly 15 stayed remitted and 12 progressed. Notes on the study in general: Public clonotypes showed up rarely, and on treatment they shrank or held steady. Clonality rose at ibrutinib response, held steady in sustained remission, and fell toward baseline at progression.

Assay: immunoSEQ multiplex PCR; the TCRdb copy retains only in-frame clones and omits some. The profile shows 70,000 to 85,000 clones, around 82% of them singletons. Concerning this clone: What it recognizes is unknown.

The CDR3 is 12 amino acids. Germline CDR1 is SGHAT and CDR2 is FQDESV (reference sequence). Trimming stripped 6 bases from V and 4 bases from J, with 9 bases between. The input for sequencing was PBMCs, taken at disease progression, from a patient treated with ibrutinib. The source of this sequence is a human donor with chronic lymphocytic leukemia. The rearrangement joins TRBV11-1 to TRBJ1-2; tentatively, D is TRBD1 (5 bases). CDR3 in amino acids: CASSYTGYGYTF. DNA of the CDR3: TGTGCCAGCAGTTATACAGGCTATGGCTACACCTTC.